The rows below give T cell receptor beta chains drawn from one sample of a study of cytomegalovirus exposure and HLA in healthy donors. Clones were read by immunoSEQ multiplex PCR, and TCRdb kept only the in-frame ones, dropping some. The sample yields more than 100,000 clones, about 79% seen once. Input material: PBMCs. Receptors originate from a female donor in good health and CMV-seropositive. Each CDR3 is given with its conserved first and last residue. Fields, in order: D gene, clone size, V gene, J gene, CDR3 DNA, CDR3 protein. The D gene is left open where the match is weak. Rows may omit the clone size; those that give it use once, few, many or a size class.

.	.	TRBV23-1	TRBJ1-2	TGCGCCAGCAGCCGGGTAGGAGATAATGGCTACACCTTC	CASSRVGDNGYTF
TRBD1	.	TRBV7-3	TRBJ2-1	TGTGCCAGCAGCTTATCCAGCAGGGGGTCGTGGCAGTTCTTC	CASSLSSRGSWQFF
.	.	TRBV7-9	TRBJ1-4	TGTGCCAGCAGACGGGAAGAGGAAAAACTGTTTTTT	CASRREEEKLFF
.	.	TRBV6-1	TRBJ2-3	TGTGCCAGCAACCCTACGGGACTGGGTACGCAGTATTTT	CASNPTGLGTQYF
TRBD2	few	TRBV2	TRBJ2-5	TGTGCCAGCATCCAGACTAGCGCACAGGAGACCCAGTACTTC	CASIQTSAQETQYF
.	.	TRBV29-1	TRBJ1-1	TGCAGCGTTGTTGGTGGACAGCCTGAAGCTTTCTTT	CSVVGGQPEAFF
TRBD2	.	TRBV28	TRBJ2-7	TGTGCCAGCCTTGGGACTAGCGGGGCCTACGAGCAGTACTTC	CASLGTSGAYEQYF
.	.	TRBV19	TRBJ2-5	TGTGCCAGTAGTCCCCCCCGGGACAAGAGAGAAGAGACCCAGTACTTC	CASSPPRDKREETQYF
.	.	TRBV5-4	TRBJ2-3	TGTGCCAGCAGCTTGGTTCCCCTAAGCACAGATACGCAGTATTTT	CASSLVPLSTDTQYF
.	.	TRBV9	TRBJ2-7	TGTGCCAGCAGCGTAGGTGGCAGGACTTCCTACGAGCAGTACTTC	CASSVGGRTSYEQYF
TRBD2	once	TRBV10-3	TRBJ2-5	TGTGCCATCAGTGAGACTTATAGCGGGAGCGGGAGAGAGACCCAGTACTTC	CAISETYSGSGRETQYF
.	.	TRBV19	TRBJ2-7	TGTGCCAGTAGTATAGGAGGTATCAGCGGACTCTACGAGCAGTACTTC	CASSIGGISGLYEQYF
.	.	TRBV6-1	TRBJ2-6	TGTGCCAGCAGTATACAGGGCTCTGGGGCCAACGTCCTGACTTTC	CASSIQGSGANVLTF
.	.	TRBV19	TRBJ1-2	TGTGCCAGTAGTAGTAGCAGCTATGGCTACACCTTC	CASSSSSYGYTF
.	.	TRBV18	TRBJ2-5	TGTGCCAGCTCACCGGGAGGAAGGGAGACCCAGTACTTC	CASSPGGRETQYF
.	.	TRBV18	TRBJ1-3	TGTGCCAGCTCACCACCGTATAGGGGCCTCGCTGGAAACACCATATATTTT	CASSPPYRGLAGNTIYF
TRBD1	.	TRBV5-1	TRBJ1-4	TGCGCCAGCAGCCGGGACAGTAATGAAAAACTGTTTTTT	CASSRDSNEKLFF
.	.	TRBV7-2	TRBJ2-1	TGTGCCAGCAGCTTACTAGTGAGGGTTAATGAGCAGTTCTTC	CASSLLVRVNEQFF
.	.	TRBV5-1	TRBJ1-1	TGCGCCAGCCCGGGGTACCGGGGGAACACTGAAGCTTTCTTT	CASPGYRGNTEAFF
.	.	TRBV7-6	TRBJ2-7	TGTGCCAGCAGCTTCACAGGGAATTCCGACGAGCAGTACTTC	CASSFTGNSDEQYF
.	.	TRBV9	TRBJ1-3	TGTGCCAGCAGCGTAGGGGGCCTCGGTCCTGGAAACACCATATATTTT	CASSVGGLGPGNTIYF
TRBD2	.	TRBV7-2	TRBJ2-5	TGTGCCAGCAGCTTAAATAGCGGGAGCCTCAAGGGAGAGACCCAGTACTTC	CASSLNSGSLKGETQYF
TRBD1	.	TRBV4-1	TRBJ1-2	TGCGCCAGCAGCTACTGGACAGGGAGTGGGTCTAACTATGGCTACACCTTC	CASSYWTGSGSNYGYTF
.	.	TRBV11-2	TRBJ1-1	TGTGCCAGCAGCTTAGATGGGCTTGGGCGGGCGAACACTGAAGCTTTCTTT	CASSLDGLGRANTEAFF
.	.	TRBV7-2	TRBJ1-5	TGTGCCAGCAGCCACAATCCACAGGATTCCCAGCCCCAGCATTTT	CASSHNPQDSQPQHF
TRBD1	.	TRBV19	TRBJ2-7	TGTGCCAGTAGTATGACCGGGACAGGGGGCGGGCAGTACTTC	CASSMTGTGGGQYF
TRBD2	.	TRBV19	TRBJ2-1	TGTGCCAGTAGTATTCTGGGGGTAGCGGGGTATAATGAGCAGTTCTTC	CASSILGVAGYNEQFF